The T cell receptor beta chain described here comes from a study of cytomegalovirus exposure and HLA in healthy donors. General observations from the study: Subsequent analysis showed first-cohort TCR clusters tending to co-occur in roughly 130 validation repertoires. Three CMV-associated chains proved CMV antigen-specific in vitro. The study found most TCR sequences rare, yet found some public TCRs in many donors.

Produced via immunoSEQ multiplex PCR; TCRdb's table is partial and in-frame only. The sample carries 90,000 to 110,000 clones, more than 85% recorded once. It was the roughly 130-subject validation cohort, separate from the 666-subject first cohort, to which the donors belonged. Details on this clone: No antigen is known for it.

Trimming cost V 5 bases and J 4 bases; bases outside gene matches: 6. The germline V gene encodes CDR1 SGHNT and CDR2 YENEEA. The CDR3 length is 15 residues. The chain employs TRBV11-3 and TRBJ2-2; TRBD1 matches 8 bases. The clonotype was recovered from a woman aged 18-30 years in good health and CMV-seropositive. The sequenced material came from PBMCs. CDR3: CASSPGGLSTGELFF. DNA of the CDR3: TGTGCCAGCAGCCCAGGGGGCTTAAGCACCGGGGAGCTGTTTTTT.